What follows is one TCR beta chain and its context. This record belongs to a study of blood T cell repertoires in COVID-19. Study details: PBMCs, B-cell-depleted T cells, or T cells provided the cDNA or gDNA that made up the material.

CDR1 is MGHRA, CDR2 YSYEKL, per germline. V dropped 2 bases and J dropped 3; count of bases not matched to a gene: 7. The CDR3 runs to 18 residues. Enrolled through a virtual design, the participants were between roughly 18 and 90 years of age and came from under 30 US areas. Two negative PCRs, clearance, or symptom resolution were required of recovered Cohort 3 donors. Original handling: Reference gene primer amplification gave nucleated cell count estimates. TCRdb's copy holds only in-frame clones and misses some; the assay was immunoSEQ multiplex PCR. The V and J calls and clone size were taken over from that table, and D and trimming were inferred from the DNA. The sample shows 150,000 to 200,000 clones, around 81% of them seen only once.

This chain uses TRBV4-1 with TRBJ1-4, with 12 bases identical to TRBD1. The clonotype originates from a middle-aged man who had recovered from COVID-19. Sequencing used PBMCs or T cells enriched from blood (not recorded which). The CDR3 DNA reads TGCGCCAGCAGCCAATACGCGGGACAGGGGGCTGCTAATGAAAAACTGTTTTTT. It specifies CASSQYAGQGAANEKLFF.